Listed here are 12 T cell receptor beta chains from one sample, sequenced in a study of cytomegalovirus exposure and HLA in healthy donors. 60 Vbeta and 13 Jbeta primers were used in PCR. Method: immunoSEQ multiplex PCR; TCRdb's copy keeps in-frame clones and lacks some. The sample shows roughly 100,000 clones, around 75% of them seen only once. Source material: PBMCs. The receptors were sampled from a man aged 35 to 55 in good health and CMV-seronegative.

On this clone itself: A much larger clone is a single base away; this may be a read error. The chain is built from TRBV9 and TRBJ1-4; 7 nucleotides agree with TRBD1. The V gene end was trimmed by 6 bases and the J gene end by 3 bases; junction bases not matched to a gene: 5. Germline CDR1 SGDLS, CDR2 YYNGEE. This CDR3 contains 14 residues. DNA of the CDR3: TGTGCCAGCAACCCGGGACAGTCTAATGAAAAACTGTTTTTT. It translates to CASNPGQSNEKLFF.

This chain joins TRBV11-2 and TRBJ2-7; tentative D call: TRBD1 (6 bases). Germline V gene data show CDR1 as SGHAT and CDR2 as FQNNGV. The CDR3 runs 16 residues. V dropped 0 bases and J dropped 1 base, with 13 bases sitting between them. CDR3 in DNA: TGTGCCAGCAGCTTAGACGGACAGCCGCGGTCCTACGAGCAGTACTTC. Translating gives CASSLDGQPRSYEQYF.

The CDR3 spells CASRLRQGAQGEAFF. The DNA for the CDR3 is TGTGCCAGTAGACTACGACAGGGGGCGCAGGGTGAAGCTTTCTTT. The rearrangement links TRBV19 to TRBJ1-1; 10 positions agree with TRBD1. The CDR3 is made up of 15 amino acids. Per germline, CDR1 LNHDA and CDR2 SQIVND (reference sequence). After removal of 6 bases from V and 7 bases from J, the junction contained 11 bases not matched to a gene. The full variable domain, its missing parts supplied by reference TRBV19 and TRBJ1-1, is DGGITQSPKYLFRKEGQNVTLSCEQNLNHDAMYWYRQDPGQGLRLIYYSQIVNDFQKGDIAEGYSVSREKKESFPLTVTSAQKNPTAFYLCASRLRQGAQGEAFFGQGTRLTVV.

This clone came up a few times. The V call is TRBV27, the J call TRBJ2-2; possibly TRBD1 for D (5 bases). Germline V CDR1 and CDR2: MNHEY, SMNVEV (reference sequence). This CDR3 is 14 amino acids long. V was clipped by 7 bases and J by 1 base, with 10 bases between them. The CDR3, as DNA: TGTGCCAGCACCGACAGACGGAACACCGGGGAGCTGTTTTTT. It is translated as CASTDRRNTGELFF.

This chain connects TRBV2 to TRBJ2-6, with a weak D call TRBD1 (6 bases). This CDR3 comprises 15 residues. Trimming removed 6 bases from V and 6 bases from J, with 15 bases in between. Looked up from germline, CDR1 is SNHLY and CDR2 is FYNNEI. CDR3 loop: CASSVTGSVANVLTF. CDR3 DNA sequence: TGTGCCAGCAGCGTAACAGGGTCCGTGGCCAACGTCCTGACTTTC.

The J gene is TRBJ1-5, the V gene TRBV6-6, with D uncertain. Trimming took off 2 bases at V and 2 bases at J, with 10 bases between the two ends. The CDR3 has 15 residues. Germline V gives CDR1 MNHNY, CDR2 SVGAGI (reference sequence). The CDR3 coding sequence is TGTGCCAGCAGTTACCGAGGTACGGGCAATCAGCCCCAGCATTTT. It codes for CASSYRGTGNQPQHF.

This chain links TRBV2 with TRBJ2-7; D gene uncertain. The CDR3 is 14 amino acids. Looked up from germline, CDR1 is SNHLY and CDR2 is FYNNEI. V lost 2 bases and J 5 bases, leaving 13 bases between the germline ends. Here the CDR3 reads CASSENSPFHEQYF. CDR3 coding DNA: TGTGCCAGCAGTGAAAACAGCCCTTTTCACGAGCAGTACTTC.

The V gene is TRBV5-1, the J gene TRBJ2-5, with unresolved D. CDR1 and CDR2 (germline): SGHRS, YFSETQ. The CDR3 loop spans 11 amino acids. The ends were cut back, 2 bases at V and 4 bases at J, with 3 bases in the middle. The CDR3 sequence is CASSFSETQYF. CDR3 bases: TGCGCCAGCAGCTTCTCAGAGACCCAGTACTTC.

The J gene is TRBJ2-5, the V gene TRBV2, with unresolved D. This CDR3 has 15 residues. Germline CDR1 and CDR2: SNHLY and FYNNEI. V shed 3 bases and J shed 1 base, with 12 bases lying between them. The CDR3 protein is CASSEGHRTQETQYF. The CDR3 region has the DNA TGTGCCAGCAGTGAGGGCCACAGAACCCAAGAGACCCAGTACTTC.

The DNA for the CDR3 is TGTGCCAGCAGGTTAATAGGCGGGGGCACAGATACGCAGTATTTT. Protein sequence: CASRLIGGGTDTQYF. The chain carries TRBV6-5 and TRBJ2-3; D is perhaps TRBD2 (6 bases). The germline gives CDR1 MNHEY, CDR2 SVGAGI. The CDR3 consists of 15 residues. Trimming removed 6 bases from V and 1 base from J, with 14 bases in between.

J is TRBJ1-1 and V is TRBV5-8, with a weak D call TRBD1 (5 bases). The CDR3 totals 16 residues. V was trimmed by 2 bases and J by 4 bases, leaving 18 bases between them. Germline V CDR1 and CDR2: SGHTS, YDEGEE. CDR3 nucleotides: TGTGCCAGCAGCTTAGCGACCCTTAGGGGCCTCACTGAAGCTTTCTTT. Its translation: CASSLATLRGLTEAFF.

The chain uses TRBV11-2 and TRBJ1-4, with D uncertain. Trimming cost V 5 bases and J 3 bases, with 13 bases left between them. CDR1 is SGHAT, CDR2 FQNNGV, per germline. This CDR3 contains 15 residues. CDR3 coding DNA: TGTGCCAGCAGCCCACTCACCCGATCTAATGAAAAACTGTTTTTT. Its translation is CASSPLTRSNEKLFF.